The 6 T cell receptor beta chains reported below all come from one sample, sequenced in a study of blood T cell repertoires in COVID-19. Profiling relied on immunoSEQ multiplex PCR, and the TCRdb table lists in-frame clones only, not all of them. The repertoire holds 90,000 to 140,000 clones, with about three quarters as singletons. Sequenced: peripheral blood. Receptors were obtained from a woman aged 70-85 years with acute or convalescent COVID-19.

This chain joins TRBV3-1 (or the pseudogene TRBV3-2) and TRBJ2-7, with D possibly matching TRBD2 (5 bases). In germline, CDR1 is LGHDT, CDR2 YNNKEL (reference sequence). The CDR3 is 20 residues long. Between the trimmed V and J ends, which lost 0 bases and 3 bases, there was a span of 27 bases. The CDR3 coding sequence is TGTGCCAGCAGCCAAGATCGAGGCGAGGGATACGGGATACAGAACTACGAGCAGTACTTC. It yields the protein CASSQDRGEGYGIQNYEQYF.

In its sample, this clone was seen once. The V and J genes are TRBV18 and TRBJ1-4; D ambiguous. The CDR3 consists of 18 residues. Per germline, CDR1 KGHSH and CDR2 LQKENI. V lost 5 bases to trimming and J lost 0 bases, with 19 bases between them. CDR3: CASSGQLGLAATNEKLFF. The CDR3 DNA sequence: TGTGCCAGCTCAGGCCAATTAGGACTCGCAGCAACTAATGAAAAACTGTTTTTT.

This clone showed up just a few times. This sequence joins TRBV29-1 and TRBJ2-3, with 9 nucleotides matching TRBD2. CDR1 is SQVTM and CDR2 is ANQGSEA in the germline V gene. V lost 7 bases and J lost 3; bases outside the gene matches: 8. This CDR3 region has 14 residues. In DNA, the CDR3 is TGCAGCGCGCGACCGGCGGGAGGGACAGATACGCAGTATTTT. This sequence encodes CSARPAGGTDTQYF.

The rearrangement links TRBV5-4 to TRBJ1-2; 7 positions agree with TRBD1. This CDR3 comprises 15 residues. Germline CDR1 and CDR2: SGHNT and YYREEE (reference sequence). The J segment lost 2 bases and the V segment lost 4 bases, leaving 8 bases of the junction unmatched. The CDR3 region has the DNA TGTGCCAGCAGCACCCCCGGACAGGCAAACTATGGCTACACCTTC. It codes for CASSTPGQANYGYTF.

V gene TRBV10-3 combines with J gene TRBJ1-1, with D perhaps matching TRBD1 (6 bases). Germline CDR1 ENHRY, CDR2 SYGVKD. The CDR3 is 14 amino acids. Between the trimmed V and J ends, which lost 7 bases and 5 bases, there was a span of 17 bases. The CDR3 DNA follows: TGTGCCATCACCCCCCTCAGGGGAAAGACTGAAGCTTTCTTT. It codes for CAITPLRGKTEAFF.

This clone was counted ten times or more. This rearrangement joins TRBV5-1 to TRBJ2-7, with D possibly TRBD2 on 6 matching bases. Germline values: CDR1 SGHRS, CDR2 YFSETQ. V lost 10 bases to trimming and J lost 7 bases, with 30 bases between them. The CDR3 runs 16 residues. CDR3 sequence: CACLSRWVGRGWEQYF. The CDR3 DNA is TGCGCCTGCTTGAGCCGTTGGGTGGGCCGGGGGTGGGAGCAGTACTTC. Filled out from reference TRBV5-1 and TRBJ2-7, the complete variable domain reads KAGVTQTPRYLIKTRGQQVTLSCSPISGHRSVSWYQQTPGQGLQFLFEYFSETQRNKGNFPGRFSGRQFSNSRSEMNVSTLELGDSALYLCACLSRWVGRGWEQYFGPGTRLTVT.